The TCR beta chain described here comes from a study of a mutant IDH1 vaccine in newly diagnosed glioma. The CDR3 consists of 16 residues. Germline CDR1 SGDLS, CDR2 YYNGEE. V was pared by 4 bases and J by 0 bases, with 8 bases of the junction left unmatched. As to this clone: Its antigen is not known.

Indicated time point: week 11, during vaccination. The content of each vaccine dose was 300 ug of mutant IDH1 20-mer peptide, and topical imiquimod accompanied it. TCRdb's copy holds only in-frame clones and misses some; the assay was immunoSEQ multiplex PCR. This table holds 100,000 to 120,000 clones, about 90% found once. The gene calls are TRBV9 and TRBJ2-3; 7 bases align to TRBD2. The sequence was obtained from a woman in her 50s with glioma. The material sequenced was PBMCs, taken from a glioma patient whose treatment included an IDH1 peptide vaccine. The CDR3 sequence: CASSPRRGLSTDTQYF. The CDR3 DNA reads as TGTGCCAGCAGCCCCCGGCGGGGACTAAGCACAGATACGCAGTATTTT.